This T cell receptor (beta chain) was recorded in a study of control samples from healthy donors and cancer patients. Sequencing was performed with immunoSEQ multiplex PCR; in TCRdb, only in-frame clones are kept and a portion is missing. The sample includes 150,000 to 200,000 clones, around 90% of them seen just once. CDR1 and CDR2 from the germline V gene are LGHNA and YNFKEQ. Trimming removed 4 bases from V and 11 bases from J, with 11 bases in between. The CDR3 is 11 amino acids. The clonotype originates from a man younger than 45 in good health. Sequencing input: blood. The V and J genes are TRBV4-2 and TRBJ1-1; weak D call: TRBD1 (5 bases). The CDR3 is CASSRGDRAFF. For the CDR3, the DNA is TGTGCCAGCAGCCGAGGGGATCGGGCTTTCTTT.